Following are 19 T cell receptor beta chains from one sample sequenced in a study of CD8+CD57+ T cells in acquired aplastic anemia. Profiles of TCR beta VDJ and CDR3 were generated from a genomic DNA template. Via MiXCR, TCRdb re-called the reads, giving one row per CDR3 protein. The repertoire has under 350,000 distinct CDR3 sequences, 50% to 65% of them found once; the top ten carry under 1.5%. Patients chosen for sequencing had shown CD8+CD57+ cell expansion by flow cytometry. The sequenced material came from sorted CD4+, CD8+, or CD8+CD57+ T cells (not recorded which) from PBMCs. The receptors come from a human donor with aplastic anemia.

Of note for this clonotype: It is likely a read error, because the conserved phenylalanine at the end of the CDR3 is missing. The chain recombines TRBV7-2 with TRBJ2-2, with 8 bases that match TRBD2. The CDR3 covers 16 residues. Germline V gene lookup returns CDR1 SGHTA and CDR2 FQGNSA. V shed 11 bases and J 0 bases; nucleotides not matched to a gene: 11. CDR3 amino acids: CAAAPTSAPNTGELFL. CDR3 nucleotide sequence: TGTGCCGCAGCCCCGACTAGCGCCCCGAACACCGGGGAGCTGTTTCTT.

This clonotype turned up a few times. Relative to the germline gene, one junction end is altered; a read error may explain this. The rearrangement joins TRBV20-1 to TRBJ1-1; 7 nucleotides align to TRBD1. CDR3 length equals 15 residues. CDR1 is DFQATT and CDR2 is SNEGSKA in the germline V gene (reference sequence). CDR3 coding DNA: TGCAGTGCTGGAGACAGGGTGAGGATGAACACTGAAGCTTTCTTT. Protein product: CSAGDRVRMNTEAFF.

About this clonotype: A read error may account for a junction end that differs from germline. The chain has TRBV6-5 and TRBJ2-3; no firm D call. Germline lookup yields CDR1 MNHEY and CDR2 SVGAGI. The CDR3 has 17 amino acids. The CDR3 region is CATSDHRGRPSTDTQYF. CDR3 nucleotide sequence: TGTGCCACCAGTGATCATCGCGGCAGGCCTAGCACAGATACGCAGTATTTT.

This clonotype was counted many times. This sequence joins TRBV6-1 and TRBJ2-5; 7 nucleotides match TRBD2. The CDR3 sequence is 13 residues long. Germline V gives CDR1 MNHNS, CDR2 SASEGT. V lost 6 bases and J lost 5; bases outside the gene matches: 6. The CDR3 sequence is CASSPRGVETQYF. The CDR3 nucleotides read TGTGCCAGCAGCCCACGGGGGGTTGAGACCCAGTACTTC.

Ten or more counts support this clonotype. The chain recombines TRBV11-2 with TRBJ2-1; possible D gene TRBD2, 6 bases. This CDR3 is 16 amino acids long. V dropped 4 bases and J dropped 4 bases, with 17 bases sitting between them. CDR1 is SGHAT and CDR2 is FQNNGV in the germline V gene. In DNA, the CDR3 is TGTGCCAGCAGCTCCCTAGCGACAGTTCGATACAATGAGCAGTTCTTC. Protein sequence: CASSSLATVRYNEQFF.

The chain links TRBV6-5 to TRBJ2-1, with a weak D call TRBD1 (5 bases). Germline V CDR1 and CDR2: MNHEY, SVGAGI. This CDR3 is 14 amino acids long. V was clipped by 10 bases and J by 1 base, with 14 bases between them. The CDR3 region is CAISRQGSYNEQFF. The CDR3 region has the DNA TGTGCCATCAGCCGGCAGGGTTCCTACAATGAGCAGTTCTTC.

This clonotype came up a few times. This may arise from a read error, as a much more abundant clone is one base away. The rearrangement links TRBV4-1 to TRBJ1-4; tentatively, D is TRBD1 (5 bases). The CDR3 loop spans 15 amino acids. CDR1 and CDR2 from the germline V gene are MGHRA and YSYEKL. The CDR3 DNA sequence: TGTGCCAGCAGCCCCGATCTACGGGGCTCTGAAAGACTGTTTTTT. Translation: CASSPDLRGSERLFF.

This clonotype was seen many times. The chain employs TRBV30 and TRBJ2-7, with 8 positions matching TRBD2. The germline CDR1 and CDR2 sequences are GTSNPN and SVGIG (reference sequence). V was pared by 4 bases and J by 6 bases, with 14 bases of the junction left unmatched. The CDR3 is 15 residues long. In nucleotides, the CDR3 is TGTGCCTGGATGGGATTCGGGACTAGTTTTTCCGAGCAGTACTTC. Translated, it gives CAWMGFGTSFSEQYF.

This clonotype was found a few times. This chain connects TRBV2 to TRBJ1-4; 10 positions match TRBD1. Germline assignment: CDR1 SNHLY and CDR2 FYNNEI. The V and J ends lost 8 bases and 8 bases, in that order; junction bases with no gene match: 2. The CDR3 length is 12 residues. CDR3 sequence: CASGGQGEKLFF. In DNA form, the CDR3 reads TGTGCCAGCGGGGGACAGGGGGAAAAACTGTTTTTT.

The rearrangement joins TRBV20-1 to TRBJ2-3; TRBD2 is a possible D gene (6 bases). Trimming left V 5 bases short and J 0 bases short, with 15 bases between. Germline lookup yields CDR1 DFQATT and CDR2 SNEGSKA (reference sequence). CDR3 length: 15 residues. CDR3 in DNA: TGCAGTGCTGTCGAACCCGGGACTAGCACAGATACGCAGTATTTT. Protein: CSAVEPGTSTDTQYF.

This chain uses TRBV20-1 with TRBJ2-3; D gene uncertain. The CDR3 sequence is 13 residues long. The ends were cut back, 3 bases at V and 2 bases at J, with 9 bases in the middle. Germline CDR1 is DFQATT and CDR2 is SNEGSKA (reference sequence). CDR3 in amino acids: CSASNGNTDTQYF. DNA of the CDR3: TGCAGTGCTAGCAACGGAAACACAGATACGCAGTATTTT.

This sequence joins TRBV2 and TRBJ2-5, with D hard to call. The CDR3 sequence is 13 residues long. Germline V gene sequence: CDR1 SNHLY, CDR2 FYNNEI. The V and J ends lost 4 bases and 4 bases respectively, with 10 bases between them. CDR3 region: CASSVPAGETQYF. Here the CDR3 DNA reads TGTGCCAGCAGTGTTCCAGCAGGAGAGACCCAGTACTTC.

The gene calls are TRBV29-1 and TRBJ2-2; TRBD1 matches at 11 bases. Germline values: CDR1 SQVTM, CDR2 ANQGSEA. The ends lost 6 bases at V and 4 bases at J; junction bases unmatched: 10. The CDR3 contains 16 residues. This CDR3 reads CSVGQGAGAVTGELFF. The CDR3 coding sequence is TGCAGCGTCGGACAGGGGGCGGGGGCCGTCACCGGGGAGCTGTTTTTT.

The V and J genes are TRBV11-2 and TRBJ2-7; unclear D gene. The length of the CDR3 is 14 residues. V lost 5 bases and J lost 2, with 13 bases in between. The germline CDR1 and CDR2 sequences are SGHAT and FQNNGV. The DNA of the CDR3 is TGTGCCAGCAGCCCCCCCCCCCGTCCCTACGAGCAGTACTTC. This translates into CASSPPPRPYEQYF.

The J gene is TRBJ2-2, the V gene TRBV7-8, with 9 bases matching TRBD2. The ends lost 2 bases at V and 4 bases at J; junction bases unmatched: 2. The CDR3 has 15 residues. The germline CDR1 and CDR2 sequences are SGHVS and FQNEAQ. The CDR3 DNA follows: TGTGCCAGCAGCTTAAGCGGGGGGACCACCGGGGAGCTGTTTTTT. Its protein product is CASSLSGGTTGELFF. Full variable domain (rest looked up from reference TRBV7-8 and TRBJ2-2): GAGVSQSPRYKVAKRGQDVALRCDPISGHVSLFWYQQALGQGPEFLTYFQNEAQLDKSGLPSDRFFAERPEGSVSTLKIQRTQQEDSAVYLCASSLSGGTTGELFFGEGSRLTVL.

The chain uses TRBV20-1 and TRBJ1-5; D gene unclear. With 3 bases removed from V and 0 bases from J, the gap between germline ends came to 21 bases. This CDR3 has 18 amino acids. Germline V gives CDR1 DFQATT, CDR2 SNEGSKA (reference sequence). The CDR3 DNA is TGCAGTGCTAGTAGTTTCTCCGTCCATGCCTTTAGCAATCAGCCCCAGCATTTT. As protein: CSASSFSVHAFSNQPQHF.

The chain recombines TRBV7-9 with TRBJ2-7, with a tentative D call TRBD1 (6 bases). Between the trimmed V and J ends, which lost 0 bases and 0 bases, there was a span of 9 bases. CDR3 length: 15 residues. Germline CDR1 SEHNR, CDR2 FQNEAQ (reference sequence). This CDR3 is CASSLALDSSYEQYF. CDR3 nucleotides: TGTGCCAGCAGCTTAGCGCTGGACAGCTCCTACGAGCAGTACTTC.

The chain joins TRBV10-3 to TRBJ1-2; weak D call: TRBD1 (5 bases). CDR3 size: 14 residues. V was clipped by 3 bases and J by 8 bases, with 16 bases between them. Germline V gene data show CDR1 as ENHRY and CDR2 as SYGVKD. The CDR3 sequence is CAISDTGGGFGYTF. The CDR3 DNA reads as TGTGCCATCAGTGATACAGGAGGCGGGTTCGGCTACACCTTC.

This chain links TRBV19 with TRBJ2-2, with D possibly being TRBD1 (6 bases). CDR1 LNHDA and CDR2 SQIVND come from the germline V gene (reference sequence). CDR3 size: 16 residues. Trimming stripped 5 bases from V and 1 base from J, with 14 bases between. The CDR3: CASSARQVMNTGELFF. CDR3 nucleotide sequence: TGTGCCAGTAGTGCTAGACAGGTGATGAACACCGGGGAGCTGTTTTTT. The full variable domain, rest sourced from reference TRBV19 and TRBJ2-2, is DGGITQSPKYLFRKEGQNVTLSCEQNLNHDAMYWYRQDPGQGLRLIYYSQIVNDFQKGDIAEGYSVSREKKESFPLTVTSAQKNPTAFYLCASSARQVMNTGELFFGEGSRLTVL.